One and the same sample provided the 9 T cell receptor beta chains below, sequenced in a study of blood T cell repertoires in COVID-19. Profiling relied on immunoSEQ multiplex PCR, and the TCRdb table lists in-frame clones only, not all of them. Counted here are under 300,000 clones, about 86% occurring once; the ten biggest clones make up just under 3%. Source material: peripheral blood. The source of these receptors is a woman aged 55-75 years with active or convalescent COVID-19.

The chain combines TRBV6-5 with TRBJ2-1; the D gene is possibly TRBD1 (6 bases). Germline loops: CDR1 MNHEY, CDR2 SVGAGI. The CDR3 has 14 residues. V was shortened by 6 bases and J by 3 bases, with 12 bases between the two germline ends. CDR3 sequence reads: CASRPGVNYNEQFF. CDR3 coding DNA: TGTGCCAGCAGGCCAGGGGTAAACTACAATGAGCAGTTCTTC.

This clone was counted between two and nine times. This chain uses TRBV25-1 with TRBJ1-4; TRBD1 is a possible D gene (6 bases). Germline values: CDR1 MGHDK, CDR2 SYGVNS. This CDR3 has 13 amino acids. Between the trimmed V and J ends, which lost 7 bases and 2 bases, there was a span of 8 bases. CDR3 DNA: TGTGCCAGCACAAGGGGGACTAATGAAAAACTGTTTTTT. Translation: CASTRGTNEKLFF. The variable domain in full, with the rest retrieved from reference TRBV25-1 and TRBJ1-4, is EADIYQTPRYLVIGTGKKITLECSQTMGHDKMYWYQQDPGMELHLIHYSYGVNSTEKGDLSSESTVSRIRTEHFPLTLESARPSHTSQYLCASTRGTNEKLFFGSGTQLSVL.

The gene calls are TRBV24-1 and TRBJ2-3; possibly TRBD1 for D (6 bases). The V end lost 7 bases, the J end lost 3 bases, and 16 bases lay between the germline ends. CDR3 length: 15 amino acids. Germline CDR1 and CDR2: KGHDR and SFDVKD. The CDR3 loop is CATRGHPSPTDTQYF. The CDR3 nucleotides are TGTGCCACCAGGGGACACCCGAGTCCGACAGATACGCAGTATTTT.

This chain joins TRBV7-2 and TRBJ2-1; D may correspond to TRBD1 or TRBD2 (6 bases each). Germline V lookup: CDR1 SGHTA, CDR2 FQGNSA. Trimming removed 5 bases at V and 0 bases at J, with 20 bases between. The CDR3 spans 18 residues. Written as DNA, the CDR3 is TGTGCCAGCAGCATAGGGGGGCGATCCTTTAGCTCCTACAATGAGCAGTTCTTC. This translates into CASSIGGRSFSSYNEQFF.

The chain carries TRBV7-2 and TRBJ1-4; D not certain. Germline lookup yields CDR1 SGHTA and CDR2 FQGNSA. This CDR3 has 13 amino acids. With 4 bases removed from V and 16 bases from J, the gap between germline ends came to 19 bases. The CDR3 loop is CASSYLTGKRTFF. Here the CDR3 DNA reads TGTGCCAGCAGCTACCTCACCGGAAAGCGGACGTTTTTT.

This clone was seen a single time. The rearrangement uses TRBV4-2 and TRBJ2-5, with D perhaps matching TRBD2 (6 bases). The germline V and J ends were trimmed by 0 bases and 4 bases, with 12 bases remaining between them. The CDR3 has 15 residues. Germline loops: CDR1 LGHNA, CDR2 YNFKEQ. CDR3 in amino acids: CASSQEMRGPETQYF. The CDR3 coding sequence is TGTGCCAGCAGCCAAGAAATGCGGGGACCAGAGACCCAGTACTTC.

The CDR3 coding sequence is TGCAGCGAGAGACAGGGGGCCTCCAATGAGCAGTTCTTC. Amino acid sequence: CSERQGASNEQFF. This chain joins TRBV29-1 and TRBJ2-1; 10 bases fit TRBD1. Germline trimming cut 7 bases from V and 6 bases from J; bases unmatched to any gene: 6. CDR1 and CDR2 (germline): SQVTM, ANQGSEA. The CDR3 length is 13 residues.

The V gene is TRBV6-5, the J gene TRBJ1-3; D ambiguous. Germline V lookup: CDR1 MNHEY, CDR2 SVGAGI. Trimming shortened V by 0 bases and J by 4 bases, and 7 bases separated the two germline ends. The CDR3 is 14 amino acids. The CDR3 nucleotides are TGTGCCAGCAGTTACTCGAGGCAGGGAAACACCATATATTTT. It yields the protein CASSYSRQGNTIYF.

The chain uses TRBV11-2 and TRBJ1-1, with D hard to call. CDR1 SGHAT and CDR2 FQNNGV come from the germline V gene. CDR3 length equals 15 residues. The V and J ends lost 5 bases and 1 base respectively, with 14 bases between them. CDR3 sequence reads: CASSPRGIENTEAFF. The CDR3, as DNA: TGTGCCAGCAGCCCAAGAGGGATTGAGAACACTGAAGCTTTCTTT.